A selection of T cell receptor beta chains follows, all from one sample in a study of shared clonotypes between healthy human individuals. TCRdb keeps only in-frame clones here, not all; method: immunoSEQ multiplex PCR. In the table there are roughly 2.5 million clones, more than 90% of which are singletons. Sequenced material: naive CD4+ T cells sorted from blood. Every receptor here comes from a man aged 18 to 30 in good health. Both conserved end residues are part of each CDR3. A D gene is named only where the DNA matches it firmly. The size of a clone is reported for some rows only, either as once, few or many, or as a class for expanded clones.

>TRBV5-3|TRBJ1-1|NA|TRBD1
TGTGCCAGAAGCTTGGTTAGGGACAGGGGATGGCAAACTGAAGCTTTCTTT
CARSLVRDRGWQTEAFF
>TRBV5-5|TRBJ1-2|once|NA
TGTGCCAGCAGCCGGACAGAAGCTAACTATGGCTACACCTTC
CASSRTEANYGYTF
>TRBV30|TRBJ2-3|NA|NA
TGTGCCTGGACCAGGGGGGGCCTAGATACGCAGTATTTT
CAWTRGGLDTQYF
>TRBV2|TRBJ1-2|NA|NA
TGTGCCAGCAGCCGGGGACAATCCCATGGCTACACCTTC
CASSRGQSHGYTF
>TRBV9|TRBJ2-1|NA|TRBD1
TGTGCCAGCAGCGCGGAACAGGGGATCTCCTACAATGAGCAGTTCTTC
CASSAEQGISYNEQFF
>TRBV5-1|TRBJ1-4|NA|TRBD1
TGCGCCAGCAGCTTGAGCCCCAGGGGGGATGAAAAACTGTTTTTT
CASSLSPRGDEKLFF
>TRBV5-1|TRBJ1-2|once|TRBD1
TGCGCCAGCAGCTTTACAGGGGAGTATGGCTACACCTTC
CASSFTGEYGYTF
>TRBV18|TRBJ2-1|NA|NA
TGTGCCAGCTCACCACCGACCGGCGGTAGCTCCTACAATGAGCAGTTCTTC
CASSPPTGGSSYNEQFF
>TRBV10-2|TRBJ2-3|NA|NA
TGCGCCAGCATCTACCCTGGTGCTTCCGATACGCAGTATTTT
CASIYPGASDTQYF
>TRBV7-9|TRBJ2-1|NA|NA
TGTGCCAGCAGCTTAGGATCGAGTAGCCCGGCATACAATGAGCAGTTCTTC
CASSLGSSSPAYNEQFF
>TRBV28|TRBJ1-3|NA|NA
TGTGCCAGCAGCAGGGACTTCTCTGGAAACACCATATATTTT
CASSRDFSGNTIYF
>TRBV28|TRBJ2-1|NA|NA
TGTGCCAGCAGTTTATGGCAGGCTCGCTCCTACAATGAGCAGTTCTTC
CASSLWQARSYNEQFF
>TRBV6-1|TRBJ1-2|NA|NA
TGTGCCAGCAGAAGACAGGCTTCCTATGGCTACACCTTC
CASRRQASYGYTF
>TRBV9|TRBJ2-7|NA|NA
TGTGCCAGCAGCCATATCATTACCACCCCCTACGAGCAGTACTTC
CASSHIITTPYEQYF
>TRBV7-6|TRBJ1-6|once|NA
TGTGCCAGCAGCGAGGGGCAGTTCCATAATTCACCCCTCCACTTT
CASSEGQFHNSPLHF
>TRBV6-5|TRBJ1-4|NA|TRBD1
TGTGCCAGCAGTTACTCGACAGGGGATGAAAAACTGTTTTTT
CASSYSTGDEKLFF
>TRBV5-1|TRBJ1-2|once|NA
TGCGCCAGCAGCTTGGGGACAACCTACTATGGCTACACCTTC
CASSLGTTYYGYTF
>TRBV23-1|TRBJ1-1|once|NA
TGCGCCAGCAGTCAACCCCCGGGGGCGAAGACTGAAGCTTTCTTT
CASSQPPGAKTEAFF
>TRBV5-6|TRBJ1-2|NA|NA
TGTGCCAGCAGCTTTCAGGGGAACTATGGCTACACCTTC
CASSFQGNYGYTF
>TRBV7-2|TRBJ1-1|once|NA
TGTGCCAGCAGCCCCAGACGGCAGGCGGACACTGAAGCTTTCTTT
CASSPRRQADTEAFF
>TRBV9|TRBJ1-4|NA|NA
TGTGCCAGCAGCGCTCATGCCGGGACAACTAATGAAAAACTGTTTTTT
CASSAHAGTTNEKLFF
>TRBV28|TRBJ2-7|NA|TRBD1
TGTGCCAGCAGTCTTGGACAGGGCTACAACTACGAGCAGTACTTC
CASSLGQGYNYEQYF
>TRBV10-3|TRBJ1-4|NA|NA
TGTGCCATCAGTCGGGGTCTTGCAACTAATGAAAAACTGTTTTTT
CAISRGLATNEKLFF
>TRBV5-8|TRBJ2-3|NA|NA
TGTGCCAGCAGCTTGGGGCAGGGGCGCACAGATACGCAGTATTTT
CASSLGQGRTDTQYF
>TRBV28|TRBJ1-4|NA|NA
TGTGCCAGCAGCCTCCCAGAGACAGGCTCAACTAATGAAAAACTGTTTTTT
CASSLPETGSTNEKLFF
>TRBV7-2|TRBJ2-3|NA|NA
TGTGCCAGCAGCTTAGAAGGGGGCACAGATACGCAGTATTTT
CASSLEGGTDTQYF
>TRBV19|TRBJ2-1|NA|NA
TGTGCCAGTAGCCCGCCCCGCTATAGCGGCAGCCGGGGGCAGTTCTTC
CASSPPRYSGSRGQFF
>TRBV29-1|TRBJ2-3|NA|TRBD2
TGCAGCGCTGATCGCCACTTAGCGGGGGGCCGTTCAAGCACAGATACGCAGTATTTT
CSADRHLAGGRSSTDTQYF
>TRBV5-4|TRBJ1-2|NA|TRBD1
TGTGCCAGCAGCTTCGGGACAGGGACTAGGACGGACTATGGCTACACCTTC
CASSFGTGTRTDYGYTF
>TRBV7-9|TRBJ2-1|NA|NA
TGTGCCAGCAGCTTAGGAACAGGGAGCTCCTACAATGAGCAGTTCTTC
CASSLGTGSSYNEQFF
>TRBV7-2|TRBJ1-2|NA|NA
TGTGCCAGCAGCTTAGGCATGAGGGGGAACTACACCTTC
CASSLGMRGNYTF
>TRBV7-2|TRBJ2-5|NA|NA
TGTGCCAGCAGCTTAGGGTACATTCGAGAGACCCAGTACTTC
CASSLGYIRETQYF